The T cell receptor beta chain under discussion was sequenced for a study of spatial heterogeneity in lung cancer. About the research overall: Samples came from approximately 65 TRACERx patients with untreated early-stage lung cancer. PBMC samples from follow-up, when available, were sequenced at a median of roughly two years post-resection. Consistently, beta-chain sequences turned up in larger numbers than alpha-chain sequences did.

The CDR3 spans 14 residues. Per the germline V gene, CDR1 is LNHDA and CDR2 is SQIVND (reference sequence). Germline trimming cut 8 bases from V and 2 bases from J; bases unmatched to any gene: 6. Described time point: blood at routine non-recurrence follow-up after resection. Sequencing covered unsorted whole RNA taken from tumor, nontumor lung or frozen PBMC. Each TCR cDNA molecule bore a unique molecular identifier. TCRdb passed the 5' RACE reads through MiXCR, listing each CDR3 protein once. This table holds roughly 120,000 distinct CDR3 sequences, less than 15% found once. Source: PBMCs, taken at follow-up. The source of this sequence is a male donor with early-stage non-small cell lung cancer. The chain employs TRBV19 and TRBJ1-5; the match to TRBD1 covers 7 bases. The CDR3 loop reads CASQERGRNQPQHF. The CDR3 coding sequence is TGTGCCAGTCAAGAGAGGGGGCGCAATCAGCCCCAGCATTTT.